The 3 T cell receptor beta chains given below trace back to one sample, sequenced in a study of blood T cell repertoires in COVID-19 (dated by TCRdb to 2020 to 2021). Libraries came from the immunoSEQ multiplex PCR assay. Imported from immuneACCESS, the table was reduced by TCRdb to in-frame sequences with V and J called. These copies leave out some clones; in studies compared against another copy, an unresolved V gene accounts for under half, and the cause of the remainder is not known. The sample table contains 90,000 to 100,000 clones; only one count was recorded for approximately 86% of them. 1.7% of the sample rests with the top ten. What was sequenced was peripheral blood. Receptors originate from a man older than 75 with acute or convalescent COVID-19.

The chain combines TRBV27 with TRBJ1-4; TRBD1 matches 11 bases. V dropped 10 bases and J dropped 7; count of bases not matched to a gene: 11. The CDR3 extends over 15 amino acids. Germline V gene lookup returns CDR1 MNHEY and CDR2 SMNVEV (reference sequence). CDR3 nucleotides: TGTGCCACCAGCCCCGGGACAGGGGGGTTTGAAAAACTGTTTTTT. The encoded protein is CATSPGTGGFEKLFF.

The rearrangement links TRBV27 to TRBJ2-7, with 11 bases that match TRBD2. The CDR3 spans 13 residues. The junction had 7 bases not matched to a gene; V was cut back by 10 bases and J by 5 bases. Per germline, CDR1 MNHEY and CDR2 SMNVEV (reference sequence). The CDR3 DNA reads as TGTGCCACCCGACTAGCGGGATTCCACGAGCAGTACTTC. Its translation: CATRLAGFHEQYF.

The chain recombines TRBV27 with TRBJ2-7, with TRBD1 matching 7 bases. The CDR3 runs 15 residues. CDR1 and CDR2 (germline): MNHEY, SMNVEV (reference sequence). Unmatched junction bases numbered 11, after V lost 5 bases and J lost 4 bases. The CDR3 DNA reads as TGTGCCAGCAGTCCCAAAACCGGGACAGAATACGAGCAGTACTTC. As protein: CASSPKTGTEYEQYF.